Listed here are 21 T cell receptor beta chains from one sample, sequenced in a study of control samples from healthy donors and cancer patients. TCRdb's copy holds only in-frame clones and misses some; the assay was immunoSEQ multiplex PCR. The sample carries over 60,000 clones, 85% recorded once. The specimen sequenced was blood. These receptors all stem from a man aged 40-49 years in good health.

This chain links TRBV20-1 with TRBJ2-6, with D hard to call. Germline V gives CDR1 DFQATT, CDR2 SNEGSKA (reference sequence). The CDR3 spans 13 residues. V was pared by 3 bases and J by 4 bases, with 7 bases between. The CDR3 spells CSASGLGANVLTF. DNA of the CDR3: TGCAGTGCTAGTGGGCTCGGGGCCAACGTCCTGACTTTC.

The V call is TRBV30, the J call TRBJ1-5; D not resolved. The CDR3 contains 13 residues. The V gene lost 1 base and the J gene lost 6 bases, with 10 bases spanning the gap. The germline CDR1 and CDR2 sequences are GTSNPN and SVGIG (reference sequence). The CDR3 reads CAWSDRVSQPQHF. CDR3 in DNA: TGTGCCTGGAGTGATAGGGTTTCTCAGCCCCAGCATTTT.

The rearrangement uses TRBV6-5 and TRBJ2-7; D call uncertain. The germline CDR1 and CDR2 sequences are MNHEY and SVGAGI. Trimming removed 2 bases from V and 3 bases from J, with 14 bases in between. CDR3 length equals 15 residues. CDR3 loop: CASSYRAGKNYEQYF. The CDR3 DNA reads TGTGCCAGCAGTTACCGGGCAGGAAAAAACTACGAGCAGTACTTC.

The chain combines TRBV6-5 with TRBJ1-2; no firm D call. This CDR3 comprises 10 residues. Trimming shortened V by 7 bases and J by 5 bases, and 5 bases separated the two germline ends. Per the germline V gene, CDR1 is MNHEY and CDR2 is SVGAGI. CDR3 amino acids: CASTGYGYTF. DNA for the CDR3: TGTGCCAGCACCGGTTATGGCTACACCTTC.

The rearrangement uses TRBV6-5 and TRBJ1-2; 8 bases are shared with TRBD1. J gave up 12 bases and V 2 bases, and 5 bases lay outside the gene matches. Germline V gene lookup returns CDR1 MNHEY and CDR2 SVGAGI. The CDR3 totals 12 residues. For the CDR3, the DNA is TGTGCCAGCAGTTACAGGCAGGGGGCTAACACCTTC. This gives the protein CASSYRQGANTF.

The V call is TRBV4-3, the J call TRBJ2-3; possibly TRBD1 or TRBD2 for D (5 bases each). The germline gives CDR1 LGHNA, CDR2 YSLEER. V was cut by 3 bases and J by 5 bases, with 15 bases left in between. The CDR3 runs 15 residues. The CDR3 region has the DNA TGCGCCAGCAGCCAGGCCATGAGGGGTCAAGATACGCAGTATTTT. Protein product: CASSQAMRGQDTQYF.

The V call is TRBV18, the J call TRBJ2-3; 9 bases are shared with TRBD1. V lost 1 base to trimming and J lost 5 bases; unmatched junction nucleotides: 4. The CDR3 has 15 amino acids. Germline V CDR1 and CDR2: KGHSH, LQKENI. CDR3 sequence (DNA): TGTGCCAGCTCACCACGGGACAGGGCTGGAGATACGCAGTATTTT. Amino acid sequence: CASSPRDRAGDTQYF. Together with reference TRBV18 and TRBJ2-3, the CDR3 gives the full variable domain: NAGVMQNPRHLVRRRGQEARLRCSPMKGHSHVYWYRQLPEEGLKFMVYLQKENIIDESGMPKERFSAEFPKEGPSILRIQQVVRGDSAAYFCASSPRDRAGDTQYFGPGTRLTVL.

The chain links TRBV28 to TRBJ2-5; 7 bases line up with TRBD2. This CDR3 is built from 16 residues. The V and J ends lost 3 bases and 5 bases, in that order; junction bases with no gene match: 12. Germline loops: CDR1 MDHEN, CDR2 SYDVKM. The CDR3, as DNA: TGTGCCAGCAGTTTTCAGCGCGGGAGAGGGTTGGAGACCCAGTACTTC. Residues: CASSFQRGRGLETQYF.

This sequence joins TRBV6-5 and TRBJ1-1, with D unresolved. The V end lost 2 bases, the J end lost 4 bases, and 8 bases lay between the germline ends. CDR3 length equals 13 residues. Per germline, CDR1 MNHEY and CDR2 SVGAGI. CDR3 sequence: CASSYAGGTEAFF. In nucleotides, the CDR3 is TGTGCCAGCAGTTACGCTGGTGGCACTGAAGCTTTCTTT.

This sequence joins TRBV7-2 and TRBJ2-1; a weak D match, TRBD2 (5 bases). Germline assignment: CDR1 SGHTA and CDR2 FQGNSA. The ends were cut back, 5 bases at V and 6 bases at J, with 14 bases in the middle. The CDR3 spans 14 residues. CDR3 loop: CASSPRFGGNEQFF. As DNA, the CDR3 is TGTGCCAGCAGCCCGCGATTTGGAGGCAATGAGCAGTTCTTC.

This sequence joins TRBV19 and TRBJ1-1, with TRBD1 identical over 8 bases. CDR3 length: 14 residues. From germline, CDR1 is LNHDA and CDR2 SQIVND (reference sequence). V trimming: 5 bases; J trimming: 6 bases; junction bases outside the gene matches: 8. In nucleotides, the CDR3 is TGTGCCAGTAGTCCACAGACAGGGGTGGCTGAAGCTTTCTTT. It encodes CASSPQTGVAEAFF.

In the case of this clone: Other nucleotide sequences from this sample produce the same CDR3. V and J are TRBV3-1 (or the pseudogene TRBV3-2) and TRBJ1-1, with D perhaps matching TRBD1 (6 bases). Between the trimmed V and J ends, which lost 2 bases and 5 bases, there was a span of 6 bases. The CDR3 sequence is 12 residues long. Per the germline V gene, CDR1 is LGHDT and CDR2 is YNNKEL (reference sequence). Written as DNA, the CDR3 is TGTGCCAGCAGCCAAAGGGGGACTGAAGCTTTCTTT. Protein: CASSQRGTEAFF.

This rearrangement joins TRBV11-2 to TRBJ2-3; the D is unclear. CDR1 is SGHAT and CDR2 is FQNNGV in the germline V gene. The CDR3 has 13 amino acids. The ends were cut back, 1 base at V and 1 base at J, with 3 bases in the middle. CDR3 amino acids: CASSLAGTDTQYF. CDR3 in DNA: TGTGCCAGCAGCTTAGCCGGCACAGATACGCAGTATTTT.

The V and J genes are TRBV30 and TRBJ2-1, with D tentatively TRBD1 (6 bases). V was shortened by 4 bases and J by 6 bases, with 16 bases between the two germline ends. Germline V CDR1 and CDR2: GTSNPN, SVGIG (reference sequence). This CDR3 is 14 amino acids long. The CDR3 reads CAWIDTGRGNEQFF. In DNA, the CDR3 is TGTGCCTGGATTGATACAGGGCGAGGCAATGAGCAGTTCTTC.

The chain recombines TRBV27 with TRBJ1-2; D is perhaps TRBD1 (6 bases). V lost 5 bases and J lost 8, with 12 bases in between. The germline V gene encodes CDR1 MNHEY and CDR2 SMNVEV (reference sequence). The CDR3 length is 12 residues. CDR3 protein: CASSPRGRGYTF. The CDR3 nucleotides read TGTGCCAGCAGTCCCAGGGGTCGGGGCTACACCTTC.

The J gene is TRBJ2-5, the V gene TRBV9; a possible D gene is TRBD1 (6 bases). The V end lost 2 bases, the J end lost 5 bases, and 16 bases lay between the germline ends. This CDR3 comprises 15 residues. CDR1 is SGDLS and CDR2 is YYNGEE in the germline V gene. The CDR3 bases are TGTGCCAGCAGCGTGGAACAGGGAGTTTGGGAGACCCAGTACTTC. Amino acids: CASSVEQGVWETQYF.

The chain recombines TRBV28 with TRBJ1-3, with D possibly TRBD1 on 6 matching bases. Trimming shortened V by 5 bases and J by 5 bases, and 10 bases separated the two germline ends. Germline CDR1 MDHEN, CDR2 SYDVKM. The CDR3 is made up of 13 amino acids. In nucleotides, the CDR3 is TGTGCCAGCAGTAGACAGGAGCGAAACACCATATATTTT. Amino acids: CASSRQERNTIYF.

The V call is TRBV27, the J call TRBJ1-5; 10 bases match TRBD1. The V and J ends lost 1 base and 5 bases, in that order; junction bases with no gene match: 2. There are 15 residues in the CDR3. Germline V gene lookup returns CDR1 MNHEY and CDR2 SMNVEV (reference sequence). DNA of the CDR3: TGTGCCAGCAGTTTATATGGGACAGGGGATCAGCCCCAGCATTTT. Translated: CASSLYGTGDQPQHF.

The rearrangement uses TRBV6-5 and TRBJ2-7; D may be TRBD1 or TRBD2 (5 bases each). The CDR3 runs 13 residues. V lost 6 bases and J lost 0, with 9 bases in between. The germline gives CDR1 MNHEY, CDR2 SVGAGI. DNA for the CDR3: TGTGCCAGCAGAGACGGGGCCTCCTACGAGCAGTACTTC. As protein: CASRDGASYEQYF.

The chain employs TRBV6-4 and TRBJ2-1; 12 bases are shared with TRBD2. Looked up from germline, CDR1 is MRHNA and CDR2 is SNTAGT. The CDR3 sequence is 15 residues long. V dropped 4 bases and J dropped 2; count of bases not matched to a gene: 0. In nucleotides, the CDR3 is TGTGCCAGCAGTGGGACTAGCGGGGCCTACAATGAGCAGTTCTTC. Its protein is CASSGTSGAYNEQFF.

The genes are TRBV11-3 and TRBJ1-1; D remains ambiguous. Germline lookup yields CDR1 SGHNT and CDR2 YENEEA. The V and J ends lost 0 bases and 2 bases respectively, with 13 bases between them. This CDR3 is built from 16 residues. The CDR3 coding sequence is TGTGCCAGCAGCTTAGATCTGTTCAGAACAAACACTGAAGCTTTCTTT. It codes for CASSLDLFRTNTEAFF.